The 27 T cell receptor beta chains given below trace back to one sample, sequenced in a study of blood T cell repertoires in COVID-19. Sequencing used immunoSEQ multiplex PCR; TCRdb keeps in-frame clones, though not all of them. The sample shows about 55,000 clones, approximately 85% of them seen only once. The sample comprised peripheral blood. The receptors stem from a human donor in a cohort sampled during active COVID-19.

The chain carries TRBV18 and TRBJ1-5, with TRBD1 matching 7 bases. V shed 4 bases, J shed 0 bases, and the junction held 3 bases outside the gene matches. The CDR3 consists of 15 residues. Germline loops: CDR1 KGHSH, CDR2 LQKENI. Here the CDR3 reads CASSLTGDSNQPQHF. CDR3 coding DNA: TGTGCCAGCTCACTAACAGGGGATAGCAATCAGCCCCAGCATTTT.

This chain connects TRBV7-8 to TRBJ2-3, with 9 bases identical to TRBD1. With V trimmed by 4 bases and J by 3 bases, 17 bases remained unmatched. This CDR3 has 19 amino acids. Germline V gene data show CDR1 as SGHVS and CDR2 as FQNEAQ. The CDR3 here is CASSSRRVTGQGLTDTQYF. The CDR3 nucleotides are TGTGCCAGCAGCTCGCGTCGAGTGACGGGACAGGGTTTGACAGATACGCAGTATTTT.

The rearrangement links TRBV15 to TRBJ2-1; TRBD2 matches 13 bases. The CDR3 has 16 amino acids. From germline, CDR1 is LNHNV and CDR2 YYDKDF (reference sequence). Trimming at V came to 1 base and at J to 3 bases, leaving 0 bases not matched to a gene. The CDR3 here is CATSRGLAGGYNEQFF. CDR3 in DNA: TGTGCCACCAGCAGAGGACTAGCGGGGGGCTACAATGAGCAGTTCTTC.

The chain uses TRBV15 and TRBJ2-7; D remains ambiguous. The germline gives CDR1 LNHNV, CDR2 YYDKDF (reference sequence). V lost 0 bases and J lost 5, with 11 bases in between. The CDR3 has 14 residues. The CDR3 DNA follows: TGTGCCACCAGCAGAGATTCGGTAGTCGACGAGCAGTACTTC. Translation gives CATSRDSVVDEQYF.

The genes are TRBV5-1 and TRBJ2-2; D may be TRBD2 (5 bases). The CDR3 runs 16 residues. The V end lost 4 bases, the J end lost 8 bases, and 21 bases lay between the germline ends. Germline CDR1 SGHRS, CDR2 YFSETQ. CDR3 sequence: CASSPPRGETSGELFF. The CDR3 nucleotides read TGCGCCAGCAGCCCACCCCGTGGGGAGACTTCGGGGGAGCTGTTTTTT.

The chain recombines TRBV24-1 with TRBJ2-7; no clear D gene. Trimming shortened V by 1 base and J by 4 bases, and 28 bases separated the two germline ends. Germline assignment: CDR1 KGHDR and CDR2 SFDVKD. The CDR3 length is 20 residues. CDR3 in DNA: TGTGCCACCAGTGATTTTGAGCCCTTGATTCCCCGCGAATCCGCTTACGAGCAGTACTTC. Protein product: CATSDFEPLIPRESAYEQYF.

CDR3 amino acids: CSVAGTGGFYEQYF. The CDR3 DNA sequence: TGCAGCGTTGCTGGGACAGGGGGCTTCTACGAGCAGTACTTC. The rearrangement links TRBV29-1 to TRBJ2-7; TRBD1 matches at 12 bases. Germline CDR1 and CDR2: SQVTM and ANQGSEA. This CDR3 comprises 14 residues. The V gene end was trimmed by 4 bases and the J gene end by 3 bases; junction bases not matched to a gene: 4.

This CDR3 reads CASSYKQGGGLGTQYF. In DNA form, the CDR3 reads TGTGCCAGCAGCTACAAACAGGGGGGCGGGCTGGGGACCCAGTACTTC. The chain joins TRBV3-1 (or the pseudogene TRBV3-2) to TRBJ2-5, with 8 bases fitting TRBD1. From germline, CDR1 is LGHDT and CDR2 YNNKEL (reference sequence). This CDR3 is built from 16 residues. V dropped 5 bases and J dropped 7; count of bases not matched to a gene: 15.

This clone was counted a few times. The V and J genes are TRBV5-4 and TRBJ2-3; 7 nucleotides align to TRBD1. The CDR3 is 15 residues long. Germline CDR1 SGHNT, CDR2 YYREEE (reference sequence). V lost 4 bases and J lost 5; bases outside the gene matches: 10. CDR3 amino acids: CASSTGQIVGDTQYF. The CDR3 DNA is TGTGCCAGCAGCACGGGACAGATCGTGGGAGATACGCAGTATTTT.

This clone was observed a handful of times. The chain is built from TRBV19 and TRBJ2-2; TRBD2 aligns across 7 bases. J lost 4 bases, V lost 5 bases, and 13 bases had no gene match. From germline, CDR1 is LNHDA and CDR2 SQIVND (reference sequence). This CDR3 has 17 residues. The CDR3 here is CASSGRGWGLSTGELFF. The DNA for the CDR3 is TGTGCCAGTAGTGGGAGGGGTTGGGGCTTATCCACCGGGGAGCTGTTTTTT.

A single count supports this clone. The V and J genes are TRBV27 and TRBJ2-3; D is perhaps TRBD2 (7 bases). Germline V lookup: CDR1 MNHEY, CDR2 SMNVEV (reference sequence). Trimming removed 3 bases from V and 1 base from J, with 20 bases in between. CDR3 length equals 18 residues. The CDR3 region is CASSFRAIGGARTDTQYF. The CDR3 DNA follows: TGTGCCAGCAGTTTCCGGGCCATTGGGGGGGCCCGCACAGATACGCAGTATTTT.

The rearrangement links TRBV7-2 to TRBJ2-1; D is unclear. The CDR3 loop spans 15 amino acids. V lost 1 base to trimming and J lost 3 bases, with 10 bases between them. The germline CDR1 and CDR2 sequences are SGHTA and FQGNSA. The DNA for the CDR3 is TGTGCCAGCAGCTTAGATCCAGGTATCTACAATGAGCAGTTCTTC. Protein product: CASSLDPGIYNEQFF.

The chain employs TRBV10-3 and TRBJ2-7; D is ambiguous. CDR3 length: 14 residues. V was shortened by 3 bases and J by 1 base, with 10 bases between the two germline ends. Germline-derived CDR1 and CDR2 are ENHRY and SYGVKD. The CDR3 DNA sequence: TGTGCCATCAGTGACTCGGTCTTGTCCTACGAGCAGTACTTC. Protein product: CAISDSVLSYEQYF.

The rearrangement links TRBV5-6 to TRBJ1-2, with unresolved D. Germline values: CDR1 SGHDT, CDR2 YYEEEE. The CDR3 consists of 14 residues. Trimming cost V 0 bases and J 5 bases, with 11 bases left between them. The chain's CDR3 is CASSLAYKEYGYTF. The CDR3, as DNA: TGTGCCAGCAGCTTGGCCTACAAGGAGTATGGCTACACCTTC. Complete variable domain (other parts from reference TRBV5-6 and TRBJ1-2): DAGVTQSPTHLIKTRGQQVTLRCSPKSGHDTVSWYQQALGQGPQFIFQYYEEEERQRGNFPDRFSGHQFPNYSSELNVNALLLGDSALYLCASSLAYKEYGYTFGSGTRLTVV.

This rearrangement joins TRBV30 to TRBJ2-7; the match to TRBD1 covers 10 bases. The germline CDR1 and CDR2 sequences are GTSNPN and SVGIG (reference sequence). V shed 8 bases, J shed 4 bases, and the junction held 11 bases outside the gene matches. The CDR3 loop spans 14 amino acids. The CDR3: CAGKLDRGPYEQYF. In nucleotides, the CDR3 is TGTGCCGGCAAACTTGACAGGGGGCCGTACGAGCAGTACTTC.

CDR3 protein: CASSRGSLSGELFF. The CDR3 bases are TGCGCCAGCAGTCGGGGAAGTTTATCCGGGGAGCTGTTTTTT. The chain combines TRBV10-1 with TRBJ2-2, with a weak D call TRBD2 (5 bases). The CDR3 is made up of 14 amino acids. Germline lookup yields CDR1 WNHNN and CDR2 SYGVQD (reference sequence). V lost 5 bases and J lost 6, with 13 bases in between.

J is TRBJ2-3 and V is TRBV9, with D perhaps matching TRBD2 (6 bases). The CDR3 totals 18 residues. Trimming took 3 bases from V and 1 from J, leaving 21 bases between them. CDR1 is SGDLS and CDR2 is YYNGEE in the germline V gene. CDR3 coding DNA: TGTGCCAGCAGCGCCCGGACTACCCTTGGGGCGGGCACAGATACGCAGTATTTT. As protein: CASSARTTLGAGTDTQYF.

About this clone: The junction and the germline gene differ at one end; a read error may be behind it. J is TRBJ2-5 and V is TRBV7-7; D might be TRBD1 (5 bases). The CDR3 runs 14 residues. The V gene's germline CDR1 is SSHAT and CDR2 FNYEAQ (reference sequence). The CDR3 nucleotides read TGTGCTAGCAGCTTAGAAGGGGATGGAGCGACCCAGTACTTC. Its translation: CASSLEGDGATQYF.

This clone has just a few counts. The chain recombines TRBV10-1 with TRBJ2-1; 8 nucleotides line up with TRBD2. Germline V lookup: CDR1 WNHNN, CDR2 SYGVQD (reference sequence). Trimming at V came to 6 bases and at J to 9 bases, leaving 4 bases not matched to a gene. This CDR3 has 12 residues. DNA of the CDR3: TGCGCCAGCAGCACTAGCGGCGGTGAGCAGTTCTTC. It is translated as CASSTSGGEQFF.

The gene calls are TRBV14 and TRBJ2-2, with D uncertain. The CDR3 loop spans 15 amino acids. Trimming cost V 1 base and J 0 bases, with 6 bases left between them. Germline V gives CDR1 SGHDN, CDR2 FVKESK. The CDR3 reads CASSQGLANTGELFF. The CDR3 DNA is TGTGCCAGCAGCCAAGGGCTCGCGAACACCGGGGAGCTGTTTTTT. The whole variable domain, filled in from reference TRBV14 and TRBJ2-2, reads EAGVTQFPSHSVIEKGQTVTLRCDPISGHDNLYWYRRVMGKEIKFLLHFVKESKQDESGMPNNRFLAERTGGTYSTLKVQPAELEDSGVYFCASSQGLANTGELFFGEGSRLTVL.

The chain combines TRBV27 with TRBJ2-7; 7 positions agree with TRBD1. Germline CDR1 MNHEY, CDR2 SMNVEV (reference sequence). The length of the CDR3 is 16 residues. The J segment lost 0 bases and the V segment lost 5 bases, leaving 10 bases of the junction unmatched. As DNA, the CDR3 is TGTGCCAGCAGTCGATTCCCGGGACAGTTCTCCTACGAGCAGTACTTC. Residues: CASSRFPGQFSYEQYF.

In this sample, this clone turned up a few times. The chain couples TRBV7-3 to TRBJ2-5, with TRBD2 as a possible D gene (5 bases). V lost 6 bases to trimming and J lost 4 bases, with 18 bases between them. Germline V gene sequence: CDR1 SGHTA, CDR2 FQGTGA. There are 15 residues in the CDR3. CDR3 coding DNA: TGTGCCAGCAGTCTACGGGGATCCTCCCGAGAGACCCAGTACTTC. This translates into CASSLRGSSRETQYF.

The CDR3 here is CASSQYRTGGRTEAFF. The CDR3 nucleotides read TGCGCCAGCAGCCAATACCGGACAGGGGGCAGGACTGAAGCTTTCTTT. The V and J genes are TRBV4-1 and TRBJ1-1; 11 nucleotides agree with TRBD1. The CDR3 runs to 16 residues. J lost 5 bases, V lost 2 bases, and 7 bases had no gene match. The V gene's germline CDR1 is MGHRA and CDR2 YSYEKL.

The chain carries TRBV6-5 and TRBJ1-2, with D tentatively TRBD1 (6 bases). Germline CDR1 is MNHEY and CDR2 is SVGAGI. The CDR3 has 14 residues. V lost 0 bases and J lost 8, with 13 bases in between. CDR3 DNA sequence: TGTGCCAGCAGTTACTCGAGGGGGAGTTTAGGCTACACCTTC. Translated, it gives CASSYSRGSLGYTF.

The chain links TRBV7-9 to TRBJ1-2; 8 nucleotides match TRBD1. Trimming took 3 bases from V and 8 from J; bases not matched to a gene: 8. CDR3 length equals 14 residues. From germline, CDR1 is SEHNR and CDR2 FQNEAQ (reference sequence). The DNA for the CDR3 is TGTGCCAGCAGCTTTGCCCAGGGGGCGCAAGGCTACACCTTC. Encoded protein: CASSFAQGAQGYTF.

The V call is TRBV4-1, the J call TRBJ2-1; 11 positions agree with TRBD1. The V segment lost 2 bases and the J segment 5 bases; nucleotides outside the gene matches: 8. Germline-derived CDR1 and CDR2 are MGHRA and YSYEKL. There are 17 residues in the CDR3. The CDR3 DNA reads as TGCGCCAGCAGCCAAAATCCGGGACAGGGGGTCCACAATGAGCAGTTCTTC. Protein: CASSQNPGQGVHNEQFF.

The chain couples TRBV28 to TRBJ1-1, with 8 nucleotides matching TRBD1. Looked up from germline, CDR1 is MDHEN and CDR2 is SYDVKM. CDR3 length equals 14 residues. V lost 7 bases, J lost 4 bases, and 8 bases stayed unmatched. Here the CDR3 reads CASIPPGGFTEAFF. The CDR3 DNA reads TGTGCCAGCATCCCCCCAGGGGGCTTCACTGAAGCTTTCTTT.